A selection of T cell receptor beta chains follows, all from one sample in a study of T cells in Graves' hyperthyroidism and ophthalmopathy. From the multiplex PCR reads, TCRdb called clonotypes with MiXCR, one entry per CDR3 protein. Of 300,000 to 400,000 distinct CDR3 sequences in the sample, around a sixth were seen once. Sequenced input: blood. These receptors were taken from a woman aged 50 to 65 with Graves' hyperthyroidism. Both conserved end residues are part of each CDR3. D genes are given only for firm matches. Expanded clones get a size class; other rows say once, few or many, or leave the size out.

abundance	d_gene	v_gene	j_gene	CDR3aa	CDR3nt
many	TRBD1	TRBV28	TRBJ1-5	CASSFQGARSQPQHF	TGTGCCAGCAGTTTTCAGGGGGCGCGGAGTCAGCCCCAGCATTTT
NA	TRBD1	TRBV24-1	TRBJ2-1	CATSDSGTGGYNEQFF	TGTGCCACCAGTGACTCTGGGACAGGGGGGTACAATGAGCAGTTCTTC
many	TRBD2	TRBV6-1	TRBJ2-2	CASSAASGTDTGELFF	TGTGCCAGCAGTGCGGCTAGCGGGACGGACACCGGGGAGCTGTTTTTT
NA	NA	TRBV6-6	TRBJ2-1	CASSYSSGQYNEQFF	TGTGCCAGCAGTTACTCTAGCGGACAGTACAATGAGCAGTTCTTC
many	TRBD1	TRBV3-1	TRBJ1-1	CASRPDRGRGNTEAFF	TGTGCCAGCAGGCCCGACAGGGGGCGAGGGAACACTGAAGCTTTCTTT
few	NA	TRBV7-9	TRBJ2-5	CASGVTGETQYF	TGTGCCAGCGGGGTGACGGGGGAGACCCAGTACTTC
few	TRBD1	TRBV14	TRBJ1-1	CASSQGQGRGLGTEAFF	TGTGCCAGCAGCCAAGGACAGGGGCGCGGCTTGGGCACTGAAGCTTTCTTT
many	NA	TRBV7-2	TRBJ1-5	CASSSGNTGNQPQHF	TGTGCCAGCAGCAGCGGAAATACGGGCAATCAGCCCCAGCATTTT
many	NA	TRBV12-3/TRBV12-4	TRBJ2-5	CASSHGREQETQYF	TGTGCCAGCAGTCATGGACGGGAACAAGAGACCCAGTACTTC
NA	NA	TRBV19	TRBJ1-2	CASRRVLSSYGYTF	TGTGCCAGTAGAAGGGTTCTTTCAAGCTATGGCTACACCTTC
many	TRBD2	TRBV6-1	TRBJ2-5	CASSELIAGGGETQYF	TGTGCCAGCAGTGAACTGATAGCGGGGGGCGGTGAGACCCAGTACTTC
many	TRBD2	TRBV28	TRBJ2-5	CASSSIAGEIETQYF	TGTGCCAGCAGTTCCATAGCGGGAGAGATCGAGACCCAGTACTTC
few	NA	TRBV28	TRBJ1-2	CASRPPGPYYGYTF	TGTGCCAGCAGACCACCCGGGCCCTACTATGGCTACACCTTC
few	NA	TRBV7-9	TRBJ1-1	CASSLGDTSNTEAFF	TGTGCCAGCAGCTTAGGGGACACTTCGAACACTGAAGCTTTCTTT
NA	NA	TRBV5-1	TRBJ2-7	CASKVSDYEQYF	TGCGCCAGCAAAGTCAGTGATTACGAGCAGTACTTC
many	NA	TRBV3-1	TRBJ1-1	CASSQAGTGTEAFF	TGTGCCAGCAGCCAAGCTGGGACGGGGACTGAAGCTTTCTTT
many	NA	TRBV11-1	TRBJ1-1	CASSPLFEAFF	TGTGCCAGCAGCCCGCTTTTTGAAGCTTTCTTT
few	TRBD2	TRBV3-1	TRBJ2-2	CASSQGSGTSGTGELFF	TGTGCCAGCAGCCAAGGCTCCGGGACTAGCGGGACCGGGGAGCTGTTTTTT
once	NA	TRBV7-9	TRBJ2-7	CASSQGPNPTYEQYF	TGTGCCAGCAGCCAGGGACCGAATCCCACCTACGAGCAGTACTTC
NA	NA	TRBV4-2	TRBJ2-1	CASSHLGRNYNEQFF	TGTGCCAGCAGCCATCTGGGCAGGAACTACAATGAGCAGTTCTTC
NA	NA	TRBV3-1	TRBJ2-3	CASSQAGHTQYF	TGTGCCAGCAGCCAAGCGGGACATACGCAGTATTTT
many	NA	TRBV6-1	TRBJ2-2	CASSYAAGASTGELFF	TGTGCCAGCAGTTACGCGGCAGGGGCTAGCACCGGGGAGCTGTTTTTT
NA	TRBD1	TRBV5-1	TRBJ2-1	CASSGGQGVYNEQFF	TGCGCCAGCAGCGGGGGACAGGGGGTCTACAATGAGCAGTTCTTC
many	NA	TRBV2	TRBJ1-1	CASSEARGQYGAFF	TGTGCCAGCAGTGAAGCGCGGGGCCAGTACGGGGCTTTCTTT
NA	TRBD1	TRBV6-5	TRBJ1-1	CASSYVTGGFTEAFF	TGTGCCAGCAGTTACGTTACAGGGGGCTTTACTGAAGCTTTCTTT
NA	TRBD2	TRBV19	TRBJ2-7	CASSIVPSGNEQYF	TGTGCCAGTAGTATAGTTCCTAGCGGGAACGAGCAGTACTTC
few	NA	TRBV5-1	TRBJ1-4	CASSLSGRDYEKLFF	TGCGCCAGCAGCTTGTCCGGCAGGGATTATGAAAAACTGTTTTTT
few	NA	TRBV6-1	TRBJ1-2	CASSDQGSFYGYTF	TGTGCCAGCAGTGATCAGGGGTCCTTCTATGGCTACACCTTC
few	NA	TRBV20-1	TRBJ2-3	CGVRGADTQYF	TGCGGCGTGCGGGGCGCAGATACGCAGTATTTT
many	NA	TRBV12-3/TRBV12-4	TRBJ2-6	CASSPRTGLSSGANVLTF	TGTGCCAGCAGTCCACGGACGGGCCTCTCCTCTGGGGCCAACGTCCTGACTTTC
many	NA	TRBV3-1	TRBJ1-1	CASSQERGLEAFF	TGTGCCAGCAGCCAAGAGCGGGGCCTGGAAGCTTTCTTT
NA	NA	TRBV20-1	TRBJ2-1	CGAVDSLSSYNEQFF	TGCGGTGCGGTAGACTCGCTCAGCTCCTACAATGAGCAGTTCTTC
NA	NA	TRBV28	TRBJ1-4	CASSTPGAQDEKLFF	TGTGCCAGCAGTACGCCCGGGGCACAGGATGAAAAACTGTTTTTT
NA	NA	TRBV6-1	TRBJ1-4	CASRTGFGTNEKLFF	TGTGCCAGCAGAACAGGGTTCGGGACTAATGAAAAACTGTTTTTT
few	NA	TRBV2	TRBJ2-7	CASRADRATYEQYF	TGTGCCAGCAGGGCGGACAGAGCAACCTACGAGCAGTACTTC
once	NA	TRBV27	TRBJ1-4	CASSLSYQQGGSTNEKLFF	TGTGCCAGCAGTTTATCTTACCAACAGGGAGGATCAACTAATGAAAAACTGTTTTTT
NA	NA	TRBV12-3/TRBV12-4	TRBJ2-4	CASSSWEAKNIQYF	TGTGCCAGCAGTTCCTGGGAGGCGAAAAACATTCAGTACTTC
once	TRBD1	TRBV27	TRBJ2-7	CASSRTGGSEQYF	TGTGCCAGCAGTAGGACAGGGGGCAGCGAGCAGTACTTC
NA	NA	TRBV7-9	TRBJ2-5	CASSQRYQETQYF	TGTGCCAGCAGCCAGAGGTACCAAGAGACCCAGTACTTC
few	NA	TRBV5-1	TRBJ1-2	CASSLGESYGYTF	TGCGCCAGCAGCTTGGGAGAGTCCTATGGCTACACCTTC
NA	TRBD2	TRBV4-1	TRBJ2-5	CASSQDQRGGYETQYF	TGCGCCAGCAGCCAAGATCAGCGGGGGGGCTACGAGACCCAGTACTTC
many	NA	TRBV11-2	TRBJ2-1	CASSFTAGSNEQFF	TGTGCCAGCAGCTTCACCGCGGGGTCCAATGAGCAGTTCTTC
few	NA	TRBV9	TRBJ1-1	CASSAQSGDTEAFF	TGTGCCAGCAGCGCACAGTCGGGGGACACTGAAGCTTTCTTT
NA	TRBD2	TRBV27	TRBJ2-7	CASSSTSGRSYEQYF	TGTGCCAGCAGTTCCACTAGCGGGCGCTCCTACGAGCAGTACTTC
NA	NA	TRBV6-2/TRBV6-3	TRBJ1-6	CASTTTQGGRSPLHF	TGTGCCAGCACCACTACACAGGGAGGGCGCTCACCCCTCCACTTT
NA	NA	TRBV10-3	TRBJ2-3	CAISGPGRGSTDTQYF	TGTGCCATCAGTGGCCCTGGACGGGGGAGCACAGATACGCAGTATTTT